Following are 28 T cell receptor beta chains from one sample sequenced in a study of shared T cell receptors in the human thymus. Generated by immunoSEQ multiplex PCR, the TCRdb table keeps only in-frame clones and is missing some. This table has roughly 710,000 clones, approximately 85% appearing once. These same records also appear under a second study, on human thymus T cells.

Specimen: thymocytes. The receptors were gathered from a girl under two years old with a congenital heart defect.

V is TRBV4-2 and J is TRBJ1-1, with D perhaps TRBD1 (6 bases). Between the trimmed V and J ends, which lost 1 base and 1 base, there was a span of 13 bases. The CDR3 consists of 16 residues. The V gene's germline CDR1 is LGHNA and CDR2 YNFKEQ. The CDR3 DNA reads TGTGCCAGCAGCCAAGTAGAGGGGGTCCGGAACACTGAAGCTTTCTTT. Its protein product is CASSQVEGVRNTEAFF.

The chain couples TRBV2 to TRBJ1-3; 8 nucleotides align to TRBD1. The V and J ends lost 6 bases and 4 bases, in that order; junction bases with no gene match: 8. The germline V gene encodes CDR1 SNHLY and CDR2 FYNNEI. CDR3 size: 15 residues. CDR3 DNA sequence: TGTGCCAGCAGCAACGGACAGGGAAGGGGAAACACCATATATTTT. Translating it yields CASSNGQGRGNTIYF.

This clone was found once. The chain combines TRBV19 with TRBJ1-1; 7 nucleotides align to TRBD1. Looked up from germline, CDR1 is LNHDA and CDR2 is SQIVND (reference sequence). With 3 bases clipped from V and 3 bases from J, the junction kept 4 bases outside the gene matches. CDR3 size: 14 residues. CDR3 sequence (DNA): TGTGCCAGTAGTATGACGACAGGGCACACTGAAGCTTTCTTT. The encoded protein is CASSMTTGHTEAFF.

V usage is TRBV6-5 and J usage is TRBJ2-5; D gene uncertain. Trimming removed 3 bases from V and 10 bases from J, with 18 bases in between. This CDR3 contains 14 residues. The V gene's germline CDR1 is MNHEY and CDR2 SVGAGI. CDR3 amino acids: CASSYLQNCVIQYF. In nucleotides, the CDR3 is TGTGCCAGCAGTTATCTACAGAACTGCGTTATCCAGTACTTC.

The genes are TRBV5-5 and TRBJ1-5, with D hard to call. Looked up from germline, CDR1 is SGHKS and CDR2 is YYEKEE (reference sequence). V shed 0 bases and J shed 3 bases, with 7 bases lying between them. The CDR3 extends over 14 amino acids. The DNA for the CDR3 is TGTGCCAGCAGCTTGGTGAGGGACAATCAGCCCCAGCATTTT. Protein sequence: CASSLVRDNQPQHF.

V gene TRBV18 combines with J gene TRBJ2-3; D perhaps matches TRBD1 (7 bases). Germline V gene lookup returns CDR1 KGHSH and CDR2 LQKENI. V gave up 8 bases and J gave up 4 bases, with 10 bases separating them. This CDR3 has 12 amino acids. For the CDR3, the DNA is TGTGCCAGCCAGGGGGGAGCAGATACGCAGTATTTT. Translating gives CASQGGADTQYF.

The CDR3 DNA sequence: TGTGCCAGCGGGACAGGCGGAAATCAGCCCCAGCATTTT. Residues: CASGTGGNQPQHF. The rearrangement joins TRBV6-5 to TRBJ1-5; 8 nucleotides line up with TRBD1. Trimming removed 8 bases from V and 4 bases from J; junction bases left unmatched: 4. Germline V gene data show CDR1 as MNHEY and CDR2 as SVGAGI. The CDR3 covers 13 residues.

The V and J genes are TRBV11-2 and TRBJ1-5; no clear D. The CDR3 consists of 14 residues. Trimming stripped 5 bases from V and 6 bases from J, with 14 bases between. Germline V gene lookup returns CDR1 SGHAT and CDR2 FQNNGV. The CDR3 region has the DNA TGTGCCAGCAGCCCGTACCAATCGGGTCAGCCCCAGCATTTT. Translation gives CASSPYQSGQPQHF.

J is TRBJ1-2 and V is TRBV6-4; D gene unclear. The V end was cut by 1 base, the J end by 8 bases, with 14 bases between. CDR1 MRHNA and CDR2 SNTAGT come from the germline V gene. The CDR3 has 14 residues. CDR3 amino acids: CASSDYPVRRGYTF. CDR3 bases: TGTGCCAGCAGTGACTACCCTGTACGGAGGGGCTACACCTTC.

The chain employs TRBV5-6 and TRBJ1-5; D might be TRBD1 (6 bases). The length of the CDR3 is 14 residues. Trimming took 2 bases from V and 6 from J, leaving 12 bases between them. Germline V gene lookup returns CDR1 SGHDT and CDR2 YYEEEE. Written as DNA, the CDR3 is TGTGCCAGCAGCTTTTATAAGGGGGTTCAGCCCCAGCATTTT. This codes for CASSFYKGVQPQHF.

This sequence joins TRBV29-1 and TRBJ1-4; TRBD1 matches at 8 bases. Trimming at V came to 6 bases and at J to 0 bases, leaving 6 bases not matched to a gene. From germline, CDR1 is SQVTM and CDR2 ANQGSEA. The CDR3 is made up of 15 amino acids. The CDR3, as DNA: TGCAGCGTAGCCGGACAGGGCGCAACTAATGAAAAACTGTTTTTT. Protein product: CSVAGQGATNEKLFF. Full variable domain (remainder filled in from reference TRBV29-1 and TRBJ1-4): SAVISQKPSRDICQRGTSLTIQCQVDSQVTMMFWYRQQPGQSLTLIATANQGSEATYESGFVIDKFPISRPNLTFSTLTVSNMSPEDSSIYLCSVAGQGATNEKLFFGSGTQLSVL.

V usage is TRBV11-2 and J usage is TRBJ1-6; D is perhaps TRBD1 (6 bases). The ends were cut back, 0 bases at V and 6 bases at J, with 24 bases in the middle. Looked up from germline, CDR1 is SGHAT and CDR2 is FQNNGV. CDR3 size: 20 residues. CDR3 in DNA: TGTGCCAGCAGCTTAGAAGCGGGACTGAACTCACCGGGGGCTAATTCACCCCTCCACTTT. Encoded protein: CASSLEAGLNSPGANSPLHF.

The chain couples TRBV2 to TRBJ1-5; no reliable D call. Trimming cost V 7 bases and J 3 bases, with 10 bases left between them. CDR1 SNHLY and CDR2 FYNNEI come from the germline V gene. The CDR3 is made up of 13 amino acids. DNA for the CDR3: TGTGCCAGCAAGGGAGAAACCAATCAGCCCCAGCATTTT. Amino acids: CASKGETNQPQHF.

The V gene is TRBV7-9, the J gene TRBJ1-1; D is ambiguous. Germline V gives CDR1 SEHNR, CDR2 FQNEAQ (reference sequence). This CDR3 region has 14 residues. Trimming cost V 3 bases and J 1 base, with 9 bases left between them. The CDR3 is CASSLGTPNTEAFF. CDR3 in DNA: TGTGCCAGCAGCTTGGGCACTCCGAACACTGAAGCTTTCTTT.

The chain carries TRBV5-8 and TRBJ1-4; D gene ambiguous. V lost 2 bases and J lost 6, with 17 bases in between. Germline V gives CDR1 SGHTS, CDR2 YDEGEE. There are 16 residues in the CDR3. The CDR3 reads CASSFTVLGDDEKLFF. In nucleotides, the CDR3 is TGTGCCAGCAGCTTTACGGTCCTGGGCGATGATGAAAAACTGTTTTTT.

Here the CDR3 reads CATKGVTDTQYF. CDR3 in DNA: TGTGCCACCAAAGGGGTCACAGATACGCAGTATTTT. V is TRBV6-1 and J is TRBJ2-3; weak D call: TRBD1 (5 bases). This CDR3 contains 12 residues. Germline V gene sequence: CDR1 MNHNS, CDR2 SASEGT. V was clipped by 10 bases and J by 2 bases, with 10 bases between them.

The chain joins TRBV28 to TRBJ1-1, with D uncertain. Trimming left V 4 bases short and J 4 bases short, with 13 bases between. CDR3 length: 14 amino acids. Looked up from germline, CDR1 is MDHEN and CDR2 is SYDVKM. The CDR3 coding sequence is TGTGCCAGCAGTTCCGGACTGCTCTTCACTGAAGCTTTCTTT. Protein: CASSSGLLFTEAFF.

The chain couples TRBV29-1 to TRBJ1-1, with a weak D call TRBD1 (5 bases). Germline V gene sequence: CDR1 SQVTM, CDR2 ANQGSEA. V was shortened by 2 bases and J by 5 bases, with 30 bases between the two germline ends. This CDR3 region has 19 residues. The CDR3 DNA reads as TGCAGCGTTGAACGGTGCCGCCGGGGGAGAATCCCTGGGGAGACTGAAGCTTTCTTT. This translates into CSVERCRRGRIPGETEAFF.

The chain is built from TRBV5-6 and TRBJ2-5; TRBD2 matches at 7 bases. This CDR3 is 14 amino acids long. Looked up from germline, CDR1 is SGHDT and CDR2 is YYEEEE. With 8 bases clipped from V and 2 bases from J, the junction kept 9 bases outside the gene matches. In DNA, the CDR3 is TGTGCCAGTTTGCTCGGGACTATTCAAGAGACCCAGTACTTC. The encoded protein is CASLLGTIQETQYF. Based on the CDR3 plus reference TRBV5-6 and TRBJ2-5, the full variable domain is DAGVTQSPTHLIKTRGQQVTLRCSPKSGHDTVSWYQQALGQGPQFIFQYYEEEERQRGNFPDRFSGHQFPNYSSELNVNALLLGDSALYLCASLLGTIQETQYFGPGTRLLVL.

This chain joins TRBV7-2 and TRBJ1-6, with unresolved D. Trimming stripped 5 bases from V and 8 bases from J, with 10 bases between. The CDR3 runs 13 residues. Germline V gene sequence: CDR1 SGHTA, CDR2 FQGNSA. The CDR3 loop is CASSPRHHSPLHF. CDR3 coding DNA: TGTGCCAGCAGCCCTCGACACCATTCACCCCTCCACTTT.

J is TRBJ2-1 and V is TRBV9, with 10 positions matching TRBD1. The CDR3 length is 16 residues. CDR1 and CDR2 (germline): SGDLS, YYNGEE. With V trimmed by 5 bases and J by 1 base, 6 bases remained unmatched. CDR3 nucleotide sequence: TGTGCCAGCAGTCCGGACAGGGGGGAATCCTACAATGAGCAGTTCTTC. Residues: CASSPDRGESYNEQFF. The entire variable domain, with the rest obtained from reference TRBV9 and TRBJ2-1, is as follows: DSGVTQTPKHLITATGQRVTLRCSPRSGDLSVYWYQQSLDQGLQFLIQYYNGEERAKGNILERFSAQQFPDLHSELNLSSLELGDSALYFCASSPDRGESYNEQFFGPGTRLTVL.

This chain connects TRBV2 to TRBJ2-3; TRBD2 matches 11 bases. The CDR3 has 18 residues. Germline loops: CDR1 SNHLY, CDR2 FYNNEI. J lost 0 bases, V lost 4 bases, and 9 bases had no gene match. This chain's CDR3 is CASSGQPGLAASTDTQYF. The CDR3 bases are TGTGCCAGCAGTGGGCAACCGGGACTAGCGGCCAGCACAGATACGCAGTATTTT. Together with reference TRBV2 and TRBJ2-3, the CDR3 gives the full variable domain: EPEVTQTPSHQVTQMGQEVILRCVPISNHLYFYWYRQILGQKVEFLVSFYNNEISEKSEIFDDQFSVERPDGSNFTLKIRSTKLEDSAMYFCASSGQPGLAASTDTQYFGPGTRLTVL.

The rearrangement joins TRBV14 to TRBJ2-3; D is possibly TRBD1 (6 bases). Germline assignment: CDR1 SGHDN and CDR2 FVKESK. Trimming stripped 6 bases from V and 5 bases from J, with 12 bases between. The CDR3 spans 13 residues. The CDR3 coding sequence is TGTGCCAGCAGTCTTCTACAGGGAGATACGCAGTATTTT. It translates to CASSLLQGDTQYF.

The rearrangement uses TRBV19 and TRBJ1-6; 9 bases map to TRBD1. V shed 6 bases and J 8 bases; nucleotides not matched to a gene: 2. The CDR3 spans 13 residues. Germline V CDR1 and CDR2: LNHDA, SQIVND (reference sequence). The CDR3 DNA reads as TGTGCCAGTAGGCGGGACAGGGATTCACCCCTCCACTTT. Translating it yields CASRRDRDSPLHF.

The chain links TRBV28 to TRBJ1-1; 7 bases fit TRBD1. Germline V gene data show CDR1 as MDHEN and CDR2 as SYDVKM. The CDR3 has 15 residues. V trimming: 6 bases; J trimming: 2 bases; junction bases outside the gene matches: 9. CDR3: CASSYSRQGNTEAFF. In DNA, the CDR3 is TGTGCCAGCAGCTACTCTCGACAGGGTAACACTGAAGCTTTCTTT. The whole variable domain, remainder taken from reference TRBV28 and TRBJ1-1, is DVKVTQSSRYLVKRTGEKVFLECVQDMDHENMFWYRQDPGLGLRLIYFSYDVKMKEKGDIPEGYSVSREKKERFSLILESASTNQTSMYLCASSYSRQGNTEAFFGQGTRLTVV.

The chain links TRBV4-3 to TRBJ2-5; D unclear. This CDR3 is 11 amino acids long. V gave up 8 bases and J gave up 4 bases, with 8 bases separating them. Germline lookup yields CDR1 LGHNA and CDR2 YSLEER. Here the CDR3 DNA reads TGCGCCAGCGGAGTGGGAGAGACCCAGTACTTC. This sequence encodes CASGVGETQYF.

The chain recombines TRBV14 with TRBJ2-7, with 9 bases fitting TRBD1. Germline V gene data show CDR1 as SGHDN and CDR2 as FVKESK. The junction had 17 bases not matched to a gene; V was cut back by 4 bases and J by 4 bases. The CDR3 extends over 18 amino acids. The CDR3 coding sequence is TGTGCCAGCAGCCCTCTCCGTGGGACAGGGTCTCCTTCTTACGAGCAGTACTTC. This gives the protein CASSPLRGTGSPSYEQYF.

V and J are TRBV19 and TRBJ1-5; tentatively, D is TRBD1 (5 bases). The V end was cut by 7 bases, the J end by 3 bases, with 25 bases between. The CDR3 covers 18 residues. Per the germline V gene, CDR1 is LNHDA and CDR2 is SQIVND (reference sequence). CDR3 sequence reads: CASTTLTRRGENNQPQHF. The CDR3 bases are TGTGCCAGTACAACCCTAACGAGGAGGGGCGAGAACAATCAGCCCCAGCATTTT.